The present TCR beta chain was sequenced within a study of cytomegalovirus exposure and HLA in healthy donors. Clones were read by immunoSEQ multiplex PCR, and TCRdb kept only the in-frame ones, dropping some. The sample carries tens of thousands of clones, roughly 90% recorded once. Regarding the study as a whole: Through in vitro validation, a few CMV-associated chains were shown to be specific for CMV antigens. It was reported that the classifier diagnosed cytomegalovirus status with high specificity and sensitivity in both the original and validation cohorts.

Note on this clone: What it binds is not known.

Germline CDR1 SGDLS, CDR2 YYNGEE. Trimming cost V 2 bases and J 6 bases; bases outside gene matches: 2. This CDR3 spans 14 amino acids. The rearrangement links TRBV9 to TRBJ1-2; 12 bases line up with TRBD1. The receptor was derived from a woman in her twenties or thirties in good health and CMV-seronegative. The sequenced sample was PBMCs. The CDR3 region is CASSVGTGGNGYTF. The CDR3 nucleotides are TGTGCCAGCAGCGTGGGGACAGGGGGCAATGGCTACACCTTC. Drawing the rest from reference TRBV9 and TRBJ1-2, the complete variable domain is DSGVTQTPKHLITATGQRVTLRCSPRSGDLSVYWYQQSLDQGLQFLIQYYNGEERAKGNILERFSAQQFPDLHSELNLSSLELGDSALYFCASSVGTGGNGYTFGSGTRLTVV.